The clone carrying this T cell receptor (beta chain) was detected ten times or more. Its antigen is unknown. This entry is derived from a study of T cells in Graves' hyperthyroidism and ophthalmopathy. Researchers amplified the TCR beta CDR3 regions from RNA transcripts. An initial round of RT-PCR targeting the TCR CDR3 relied on the HTBI primer set. TCRdb re-called the multiplex PCR reads with MiXCR, one entry per CDR3 protein. Of 85,000 to 110,000 distinct CDR3 sequences listed, approximately 48% were seen once; the top ten hold about 25%. Study conclusions and caveats: A model of 13 V-J features distinguished ophthalmopathy from stable hyperthyroidism. Ophthalmopathy prediction by the model preceded onset by a median approximately 6.1 months. The majority of expanded thyroid clonotypes above 0.001 also appeared in blood.

PBMCs stemmed from less than 13 ml fresh peripheral blood. CDR1 and CDR2 from the germline V gene are SGHRS and YFSETQ. Trimming left V 1 base short and J 9 bases short, with 14 bases between. This CDR3 region has 15 residues. This receptor was taken from a man in his forties or fifties with Graves' hyperthyroidism. This sequence joins TRBV5-1 and TRBJ1-6; D is uncertain. Sequencing input: blood. The CDR3 nucleotides read TGCGCCAGCAGCTTGATTGGCAGGAGAGGTTCACCCCTCCACTTT. Translation gives CASSLIGRRGSPLHF.